Shown below are 5 T cell receptor beta chains from a single sample sequenced in a study of OX40 agonist ivuxolimab in advanced cancers. The data were produced by immunoSEQ multiplex PCR, yet TCRdb's version contains in-frame clones alone and is incomplete. The sample records 60,000 to 95,000 clones, roughly nine tenths being singletons. Sequenced material: CD4+ or CD8+ T cells sorted from blood, taken in a trial of the OX40 agonist ivuxolimab. Every receptor here comes from an adult with an advanced solid tumor such as melanoma, head and neck, liver or kidney cancer.

This clone appeared a few times. This sequence joins TRBV4-1 and TRBJ1-2; perhaps TRBD1 as D (5 bases). V was cut by 4 bases and J by 4 bases, with 13 bases left in between. The CDR3 length is 14 residues. Germline loops: CDR1 MGHRA, CDR2 YSYEKL. This CDR3 reads CASSLGPSAYGYTF. The CDR3 DNA follows: TGCGCCAGCAGCCTGGGACCGTCGGCCTATGGCTACACCTTC.

The CDR3 here is CASSLGLAGGEQFF. Written as DNA, the CDR3 is TGTGCCAGCAGCTTAGGACTAGCGGGCGGAGAGCAGTTCTTC. The rearrangement uses TRBV7-2 and TRBJ2-1; 10 bases agree with TRBD2. V was pared by 1 base and J by 10 bases, with 4 bases of the junction left unmatched. The CDR3 has 14 amino acids. The V gene's germline CDR1 is SGHTA and CDR2 FQGNSA.

The rearrangement uses TRBV7-8 and TRBJ1-3, with D uncertain. This CDR3 is built from 15 residues. Germline loops: CDR1 SGHVS, CDR2 FQNEAQ. V lost 1 base and J 1 base, leaving 8 bases between the germline ends. CDR3 nucleotides: TGTGCCAGCAGCTTAGTGTCAGATTCTGGAAACACCATATATTTT. Its translation is CASSLVSDSGNTIYF.

The chain carries TRBV7-2 and TRBJ2-7; D possibly uses TRBD1 or TRBD2 (5 bases each). Germline CDR1 reads SGHTA; CDR2 reads FQGNSA. This CDR3 comprises 17 residues. V lost 5 bases, J lost 0 bases, and 20 bases lay in between. The CDR3 DNA reads as TGTGCCAGCAGCCACTATGAGGGGACGGGTTCCTCCTACGAGCAGTACTTC. Its translation is CASSHYEGTGSSYEQYF.

J is TRBJ2-1 and V is TRBV11-2, with 8 bases identical to TRBD1. Germline CDR1 is SGHAT and CDR2 is FQNNGV. The CDR3 spans 15 residues. Trimming took 6 bases from V and 4 from J; bases not matched to a gene: 8. The CDR3 is CASRSGTGLYNEQFF. DNA of the CDR3: TGTGCCAGCAGGTCCGGGACAGGACTGTACAATGAGCAGTTCTTC.